These 8 T cell receptor beta chains were all obtained from the same sample, sequenced in a study of cytomegalovirus exposure and HLA in healthy donors. It was with 60 Vbeta and 13 Jbeta primers that the PCR ran. Sequencing was performed with immunoSEQ multiplex PCR; in TCRdb, only in-frame clones are kept and a portion is missing. The table shows just over 150,000 clones, with approximately 70% occurring only once. Sequences were obtained from PBMCs. These receptor sequences come from a man in his forties in good health and CMV-seropositive.

A note on this clone: Mismatch with germline at one junction end may stem from a read error. The chain uses TRBV30 and TRBJ2-6; 9 positions match TRBD2. The germline CDR1 and CDR2 sequences are GTSNPN and SVGIG (reference sequence). The CDR3 contains 16 residues. In nucleotides, the CDR3 is TGTGCCTGGAGAACGCGGGAGGGTGGTGGGGCCGACGTCCTGACTTTC. It is translated as CAWRTREGGGADVLTF. Together with reference TRBV30 and TRBJ2-6, the CDR3 gives the full variable domain: SQTIHQWPATLVQPVGSPLSLECTVEGTSNPNLYWYRQAAGRGLQLLFYSVGIGQISSEVPQNLSASRPQDRQFILSSKKLLLSDSGFYLCAWRTREGGGADVLTFGAGSRLTVL.

The chain has TRBV30 and TRBJ1-1; weak D call: TRBD1 (6 bases). The V gene's germline CDR1 is GTSNPN and CDR2 SVGIG (reference sequence). With 3 bases removed from V and 2 bases from J, the gap between germline ends came to 16 bases. The CDR3 totals 15 residues. In DNA form, the CDR3 reads TGTGCCTGGAGCAACTGGGGGGGCCCTAACACTGAAGCTTTCTTT. The encoded protein is CAWSNWGGPNTEAFF.

This chain links TRBV5-4 with TRBJ2-3; the match to TRBD2 covers 8 bases. The CDR3 contains 15 residues. The ends lost 3 bases at V and 0 bases at J; junction bases unmatched: 3. Looked up from germline, CDR1 is SGHNT and CDR2 is YYREEE (reference sequence). The CDR3 sequence is CASSSSGPSTDTQYF. The CDR3 DNA follows: TGTGCCAGCAGCTCTAGCGGGCCTAGCACAGATACGCAGTATTTT. The variable domain in full, with the rest retrieved from reference TRBV5-4 and TRBJ2-3, is ETGVTQSPTHLIKTRGQQVTLRCSSQSGHNTVSWYQQALGQGPQFIFQYYREEENGRGNFPPRFSGLQFPNYSSELNVNALELDDSALYLCASSSSGPSTDTQYFGPGTRLTVL.

V gene TRBV4-3 combines with J gene TRBJ2-3, with D tentatively TRBD2 (6 bases). V was trimmed by 1 base and J by 3 bases, leaving 8 bases between them. Per germline, CDR1 LGHNA and CDR2 YSLEER. This CDR3 contains 14 residues. This CDR3 reads CASSQGSGTDTQYF. The CDR3 region has the DNA TGCGCCAGCAGCCAAGGGAGCGGGACAGATACGCAGTATTTT.

V usage is TRBV15 and J usage is TRBJ1-3; D unclear. The V end lost 0 bases, the J end lost 0 bases, and 15 bases lay between the germline ends. CDR1 and CDR2 from the germline V gene are LNHNV and YYDKDF (reference sequence). There are 18 residues in the CDR3. CDR3 nucleotides: TGTGCCACCAGCAGAGATCCTAGATTCCGGCTCTCTGGAAACACCATATATTTT. It translates to CATSRDPRFRLSGNTIYF.

This sequence joins TRBV9 and TRBJ1-2; weak D call: TRBD1 (5 bases). The CDR3 totals 12 residues. The V and J ends lost 4 bases and 8 bases respectively, with 12 bases between them. From germline, CDR1 is SGDLS and CDR2 YYNGEE. This chain's CDR3 is CASSLRGGGYTF. DNA for the CDR3: TGTGCCAGCAGCCTCCGTGGGGGGGGCTACACCTTC.

V and J are TRBV29-1 and TRBJ1-1, with TRBD1 as a possible D gene (5 bases). This CDR3 comprises 13 residues. V was clipped by 1 base and J by 6 bases, with 12 bases between them. From germline, CDR1 is SQVTM and CDR2 ANQGSEA. CDR3 loop: CSVEARVGPEAFF. The CDR3 region has the DNA TGCAGCGTTGAAGCCAGGGTCGGGCCTGAAGCTTTCTTT.

The J gene is TRBJ2-1, the V gene TRBV10-3, with a possible D match to TRBD2 (5 bases). The germline V gene has CDR1 ENHRY and CDR2 SYGVKD. Between the trimmed V and J ends, which lost 2 bases and 8 bases, there was a span of 19 bases. CDR3 length: 16 amino acids. In DNA, the CDR3 is TGTGCCATCAGTGAGCGTTCGGCTAGCTCCTTCTATGAGCAGTTCTTC. It encodes CAISERSASSFYEQFF.